What follows are 18 T cell receptor beta chains derived from one specimen sequenced in a study of blood T cell repertoires in COVID-19. Only in-frame clones appear in the TCRdb table, and some are missing; sequencing was by immunoSEQ multiplex PCR. The sample consists of some 270,000 clones, roughly 84% of them appearing once. Specimen: peripheral blood. These receptors came from a human donor with COVID-19, enrolled during active disease. The donor label of this sample is uncertain.

The V call is TRBV6-5, the J call TRBJ1-1; 8 bases are a match to TRBD1. CDR1 and CDR2 (germline): MNHEY, SVGAGI. Germline trimming cut 2 bases from V and 4 bases from J; bases unmatched to any gene: 6. This CDR3 comprises 15 residues. The CDR3 coding sequence is TGTGCCAGCAGTTACAGCGCAGGGGGCCTCACTGAAGCTTTCTTT. Translated, it gives CASSYSAGGLTEAFF.

This chain connects TRBV27 to TRBJ2-3, with D tentatively TRBD1 (5 bases). The germline V gene has CDR1 MNHEY and CDR2 SMNVEV (reference sequence). The CDR3 loop spans 14 amino acids. Deletions cut 2 bases from V and 7 bases from J, with 13 bases between. CDR3 coding DNA: TGTGCCAGCAGTTTAAATAGGGGCGCACATACGCAGTATTTT. It specifies CASSLNRGAHTQYF.

The chain joins TRBV29-1 to TRBJ1-2, with TRBD1 as a possible D gene (6 bases). The CDR3 spans 11 residues. V lost 7 bases and J 5 bases, leaving 11 bases between the germline ends. Germline V lookup: CDR1 SQVTM, CDR2 ANQGSEA. This chain's CDR3 is CSAYGQYGYTF. The CDR3 DNA reads TGCAGCGCCTACGGACAGTATGGCTACACCTTC. Full variable domain (missing parts from reference TRBV29-1 and TRBJ1-2): SAVISQKPSRDICQRGTSLTIQCQVDSQVTMMFWYRQQPGQSLTLIATANQGSEATYESGFVIDKFPISRPNLTFSTLTVSNMSPEDSSIYLCSAYGQYGYTFGSGTRLTVV.

The genes are TRBV18 and TRBJ1-2; no clear D. The ends were cut back, 3 bases at V and 1 base at J, with 6 bases in the middle. Germline V gives CDR1 KGHSH, CDR2 LQKENI. This CDR3 has 13 residues. The CDR3 sequence is CASSPLDNYGYTF. The CDR3 DNA follows: TGTGCCAGCTCACCCCTAGATAACTATGGCTACACCTTC.

This clone appeared a single time. The rearrangement uses TRBV28 and TRBJ2-1; 8 bases are shared with TRBD1. This CDR3 spans 15 amino acids. The germline gives CDR1 MDHEN, CDR2 SYDVKM. V shed 3 bases, J shed 0 bases, and the junction held 1 base outside the gene matches. CDR3 region: CASSLGTGSYNEQFF. The CDR3, as DNA: TGTGCCAGCAGTTTGGGGACAGGCTCCTACAATGAGCAGTTCTTC.

The chain recombines TRBV7-2 with TRBJ2-7; 7 nucleotides match TRBD1. Germline values: CDR1 SGHTA, CDR2 FQGNSA. This CDR3 contains 14 residues. Unmatched junction bases numbered 6, after V lost 3 bases and J lost 4 bases. Written as DNA, the CDR3 is TGTGCCAGCAGCTTTACCGGGACAGCTTACGAGCAGTACTTC. This translates into CASSFTGTAYEQYF.

This chain uses TRBV9 with TRBJ1-2, with a tentative D call TRBD1 (6 bases). The V end lost 1 base, the J end lost 8 bases, and 21 bases lay between the germline ends. Germline CDR1 and CDR2: SGDLS and YYNGEE. The CDR3 sequence is 16 residues long. The CDR3 spells CASSVLPSGGAQGYTF. Written as DNA, the CDR3 is TGTGCCAGCAGCGTACTCCCCTCGGGGGGGGCGCAGGGCTACACCTTC.

This clone came up a few times. This chain connects TRBV7-8 to TRBJ2-7; 8 bases match TRBD2. Germline assignment: CDR1 SGHVS and CDR2 FQNEAQ. V trimming: 8 bases; J trimming: 0 bases; junction bases outside the gene matches: 9. The CDR3 totals 15 residues. CDR3 coding DNA: TGTGCCAGCGCCAACAAGCGGGGGAGCTCCTACGAGCAGTACTTC. It translates to CASANKRGSSYEQYF.

The chain carries TRBV27 and TRBJ2-7; D perhaps matches TRBD2 (7 bases). Looked up from germline, CDR1 is MNHEY and CDR2 is SMNVEV (reference sequence). Trimming removed 7 bases from V and 8 bases from J, with 18 bases in between. The CDR3 consists of 13 residues. The CDR3 nucleotides are TGTGCCAGCAATCGGGCAGGGGAGGGCCAGCAGTACTTC. Encoded protein: CASNRAGEGQQYF.

CDR3: CASSLGRQFRNQPQHF. CDR3 bases: TGTGCCAGCAGTTTAGGCCGACAGTTCCGCAATCAGCCCCAGCATTTT. The J gene is TRBJ1-5, the V gene TRBV28; perhaps TRBD1 as D (5 bases). The CDR3 is 16 residues long. Trimming shortened V by 2 bases and J by 2 bases, and 13 bases separated the two germline ends. Germline V gene lookup returns CDR1 MDHEN and CDR2 SYDVKM.

The rearrangement links TRBV11-3 to TRBJ2-1, with D unclear. There are 15 residues in the CDR3. V dropped 2 bases and J dropped 3 bases, with 11 bases sitting between them. Looked up from germline, CDR1 is SGHNT and CDR2 is YENEEA. The CDR3 sequence is CASSLYGAVYNEQFF. The CDR3 DNA reads as TGTGCCAGCAGCTTATACGGAGCAGTCTACAATGAGCAGTTCTTC.

Only one count was recorded for this clone. The chain links TRBV6-5 to TRBJ1-2, with D perhaps matching TRBD1 (5 bases). Germline CDR1 MNHEY, CDR2 SVGAGI. V lost 7 bases to trimming and J lost 8 bases, with 14 bases between them. This CDR3 has 12 amino acids. CDR3 protein: CASTAGGGGYTF. In DNA form, the CDR3 reads TGTGCCAGCACTGCCGGGGGGGGAGGCTACACCTTC.

This sequence joins TRBV19 and TRBJ2-2; D unclear. Trimming shortened V by 3 bases and J by 6 bases, and 8 bases separated the two germline ends. Per germline, CDR1 LNHDA and CDR2 SQIVND (reference sequence). The CDR3 sequence is 13 residues long. The CDR3 sequence is CASSIRVAGELFF. CDR3 bases: TGTGCCAGTAGTATTCGGGTAGCCGGGGAGCTGTTTTTT.

The chain links TRBV11-2 to TRBJ2-2; unclear D gene. The germline V gene encodes CDR1 SGHAT and CDR2 FQNNGV. This CDR3 has 15 residues. V was trimmed by 1 base and J by 0 bases, leaving 6 bases between them. CDR3 amino acids: CASSLGLANTGELFF. The DNA for the CDR3 is TGTGCCAGCAGCTTAGGTCTAGCGAACACCGGGGAGCTGTTTTTT. Combining the CDR3 with reference TRBV11-2 and TRBJ2-2 gives the whole variable domain EAGVAQSPRYKIIEKRQSVAFWCNPISGHATLYWYQQILGQGPKLLIQFQNNGVVDDSQLPKDRFSAERLKGVDSTLKIQPAKLEDSAVYLCASSLGLANTGELFFGEGSRLTVL.

This chain connects TRBV3-1 (or the pseudogene TRBV3-2) to TRBJ1-1, with 8 bases aligning to TRBD1. Germline values: CDR1 LGHDT, CDR2 YNNKEL (reference sequence). J lost 5 bases, V lost 4 bases, and 6 bases had no gene match. The CDR3 sequence is 14 residues long. The CDR3 sequence is CASSPGTGKTEAFF. In DNA, the CDR3 is TGTGCCAGCAGCCCTGGGACAGGAAAAACTGAAGCTTTCTTT.

The genes are TRBV4-2 and TRBJ1-5, with TRBD1 matching 8 bases. Looked up from germline, CDR1 is LGHNA and CDR2 is YNFKEQ. The CDR3 loop spans 14 amino acids. V dropped 4 bases and J dropped 2; count of bases not matched to a gene: 1. CDR3 sequence reads: CASSLGQGNQPQHF. The CDR3 DNA reads as TGTGCCAGCAGCCTGGGACAGGGCAATCAGCCCCAGCATTTT.

The rearrangement links TRBV7-9 to TRBJ2-1; D call uncertain. The V gene lost 1 base and the J gene lost 3 bases, with 7 bases spanning the gap. The CDR3 contains 14 residues. Germline CDR1 is SEHNR and CDR2 is FQNEAQ (reference sequence). The CDR3 region has the DNA TGTGCCAGCAGCTTAGTTGGCAACTACAATGAGCAGTTCTTC. This sequence encodes CASSLVGNYNEQFF.

This clone appeared a single time. The chain uses TRBV29-1 and TRBJ1-1; D call uncertain. The CDR3 loop spans 12 amino acids. Trimming cost V 5 bases and J 2 bases, with 9 bases left between them. The germline V gene encodes CDR1 SQVTM and CDR2 ANQGSEA. The CDR3 reads CSVSTVNTEAFF. The CDR3 nucleotides read TGCAGCGTTTCAACGGTCAACACTGAAGCTTTCTTT. The entire variable domain, with the rest obtained from reference TRBV29-1 and TRBJ1-1, is as follows: SAVISQKPSRDICQRGTSLTIQCQVDSQVTMMFWYRQQPGQSLTLIATANQGSEATYESGFVIDKFPISRPNLTFSTLTVSNMSPEDSSIYLCSVSTVNTEAFFGQGTRLTVV.